The 4 T cell receptor beta chains reported below all come from one sample, sequenced in a study of T cell responses to AZD1222 COVID-19 vaccine (dated by TCRdb to the early 2020s). The library was produced with the immunoSEQ multiplex PCR assay. In its TCRdb copy, this immuneACCESS table keeps in-frame sequences only and misses some clones. Where compared with another copy, unresolved V genes explain less than half of these, and the others have no known cause. The sample profile shows approximately 150,000 clones; just under 95% of them were found once. Jointly, the top ten make up around 12% of the sample. In the paper's terms, the time point label means: sample from adult after SARS-CoV-2 infection, after symptom onset. The material was peripheral blood, obtained after recovery from COVID-19. Every receptor here comes from an adult who had recovered from COVID-19.

The rearrangement uses TRBV2 and TRBJ1-1, with a weak D call TRBD1 (6 bases). CDR1 SNHLY and CDR2 FYNNEI come from the germline V gene. Trimming removed 3 bases from V and 7 bases from J, with 15 bases in between. This CDR3 is 14 amino acids long. The CDR3 DNA follows: TGTGCCAGCAGTGACGGCAGGGGAATTGGTGAAGCTTTCTTT. Translating gives CASSDGRGIGEAFF.

The CDR3 loop is CASSQTGQTPIYGYTF. The CDR3 DNA sequence: TGCGCCAGCAGCCAAACCGGACAGACACCCATCTATGGCTACACCTTC. The V and J genes are TRBV4-1 and TRBJ1-2; perhaps TRBD1 as D (6 bases). Trimming stripped 2 bases from V and 4 bases from J, with 17 bases between. This CDR3 has 16 amino acids. The germline CDR1 and CDR2 sequences are MGHRA and YSYEKL.

The CDR3, as DNA: TGTGCCAGCAGCCCGAAAGGTGGGGCGCTATACGAGCAGTACTTC. This codes for CASSPKGGALYEQYF. This chain joins TRBV5-6 and TRBJ2-7; a weak D match, TRBD1 (5 bases). The CDR3 is 15 residues long. Trimming removed 4 bases from V and 4 bases from J, with 18 bases in between. The germline V gene encodes CDR1 SGHDT and CDR2 YYEEEE.

This chain links TRBV3-1 (or the pseudogene TRBV3-2) with TRBJ2-1; D is possibly TRBD2 (5 bases). The CDR3 has 14 amino acids. Germline V lookup: CDR1 LGHDT, CDR2 YNNKEL (reference sequence). Trimming removed 1 base from V and 3 bases from J, with 7 bases in between. The CDR3 sequence: CASSQGTVYNEQFF. The CDR3, as DNA: TGTGCCAGCAGCCAAGGGACTGTCTACAATGAGCAGTTCTTC.